This paragraph reports one T cell receptor beta chain. Its antigen is as yet unknown. The data were obtained in a study of T cells and copy number aberrations in small-cell lung cancer. Study conclusions and caveats: Adjacent lung showed higher T-cell richness and clonality than tumors; density difference nonsignificant. Due to few samples, these findings require validation.

Patients with resected limited-stage small-cell lung cancer, operated 2008 to 2020. All donors were smokers or heavy second-hand smokers. Repertoires were generated with immunoSEQ multiplex PCR, while TCRdb's copy carries only in-frame clones and drops some. This table has some 1,300 clones, roughly 83% appearing once. This receptor was identified in a woman aged 45-65 years with small cell lung cancer. The specimen sequenced was tumor tissue.

The CDR3 sequence: CASSSEGSYAAYEQYF. CDR3 nucleotides: TGTGCCAGCAGCTCAGAAGGGAGCTACGCGGCCTACGAGCAGTACTTC. V and J are TRBV13 and TRBJ2-7, with D possibly TRBD2 on 5 matching bases. The CDR3 is made up of 16 amino acids. Germline V gives CDR1 PRHDT, CDR2 FYEKMQ (reference sequence). V dropped 4 bases and J dropped 2 bases, with 18 bases sitting between them.